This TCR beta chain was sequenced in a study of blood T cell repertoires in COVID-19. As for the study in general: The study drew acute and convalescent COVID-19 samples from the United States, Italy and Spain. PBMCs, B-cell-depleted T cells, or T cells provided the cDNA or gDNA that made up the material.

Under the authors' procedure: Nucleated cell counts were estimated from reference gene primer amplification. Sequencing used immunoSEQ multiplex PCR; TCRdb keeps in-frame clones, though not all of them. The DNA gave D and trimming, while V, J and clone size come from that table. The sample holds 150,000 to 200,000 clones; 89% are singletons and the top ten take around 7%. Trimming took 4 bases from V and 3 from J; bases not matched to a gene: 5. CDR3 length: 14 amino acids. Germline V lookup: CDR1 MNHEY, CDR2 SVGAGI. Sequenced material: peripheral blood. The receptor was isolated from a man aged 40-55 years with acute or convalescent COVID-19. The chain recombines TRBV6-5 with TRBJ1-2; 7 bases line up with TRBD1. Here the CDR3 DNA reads TGTGCCAGCAGTTCCGGAGGGACAGACTATGGCTACACCTTC. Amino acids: CASSSGGTDYGYTF.